Shown below are 26 T cell receptor beta chains from a single sample sequenced in a study of blood T cell repertoires in COVID-19. Profiled with immunoSEQ multiplex PCR; TCRdb holds only in-frame clones, not every one. This sample has approximately 210,000 clones; around 90% occur once, and the top ten carry around 8%. Sequencing was done on a sample of PBMCs or T cells enriched from blood (not recorded which). Receptors were obtained from a woman aged 18-29 years who had recovered from COVID-19.

The chain employs TRBV25-1 and TRBJ2-2; D might be TRBD1 (5 bases). V lost 2 bases and J lost 3, with 7 bases in between. CDR3 length: 14 amino acids. Germline V lookup: CDR1 MGHDK, CDR2 SYGVNS. CDR3 nucleotide sequence: TGTGCCAGCAGTGAAAGCAGGGACACCGGGGAGCTGTTTTTT. Residues: CASSESRDTGELFF.

CDR3 sequence: CAISEHMNTEAFF. The CDR3 DNA reads TGTGCCATCAGTGAACACATGAACACTGAAGCTTTCTTT. The chain has TRBV10-3 and TRBJ1-1, with D hard to call. CDR1 and CDR2 (germline): ENHRY, SYGVKD. The V end was cut by 3 bases, the J end by 0 bases, with 5 bases between. The CDR3 contains 13 residues.

In its sample, this clone was seen a few times. The J gene is TRBJ2-6, the V gene TRBV6-2 or TRBV6-3; D is perhaps TRBD1 (6 bases). The CDR3 is 16 residues long. V was cut by 2 bases and J by 0 bases, with 8 bases left in between. Germline V gene sequence: CDR1 MNHEY, CDR2 SVGEGT. The CDR3 nucleotides read TGTGCCAGCAGTTACGTGGGGGCCTCTGGGGCCAACGTCCTGACTTTC. Translated: CASSYVGASGANVLTF.

This rearrangement joins TRBV6-4 to TRBJ2-1, with TRBD2 matching over 8 bases. Germline-derived CDR1 and CDR2 are MRHNA and SNTAGT. The CDR3 extends over 16 amino acids. The V gene end was trimmed by 3 bases and the J gene end by 6 bases; junction bases not matched to a gene: 10. The CDR3 sequence is CASSDKSGGEVNEQFF. For the CDR3, the DNA is TGTGCCAGCAGTGATAAGTCGGGGGGGGAGGTCAATGAGCAGTTCTTC.

The rearrangement uses TRBV10-3 and TRBJ2-5; 8 bases are a match to TRBD1. The CDR3 sequence is 14 residues long. The germline CDR1 and CDR2 sequences are ENHRY and SYGVKD. V dropped 2 bases and J dropped 4; count of bases not matched to a gene: 3. CDR3 nucleotide sequence: TGTGCCATCAGTGAGAGGACAGGGCCAGAGACCCAGTACTTC. Its protein product is CAISERTGPETQYF.

J is TRBJ2-7 and V is TRBV18, with 7 bases matching TRBD1. This CDR3 contains 14 residues. From germline, CDR1 is KGHSH and CDR2 LQKENI. Unmatched junction bases numbered 11, after V lost 5 bases and J lost 7 bases. CDR3 coding DNA: TGTGCCAGCTCAAACAAGGGGGCGACGGGGGAGCAGTACTTC. It specifies CASSNKGATGEQYF.

The chain is built from TRBV29-1 and TRBJ2-7, with 7 bases that match TRBD2. CDR1 is SQVTM, CDR2 ANQGSEA, per germline. The CDR3 loop spans 14 amino acids. V was clipped by 7 bases and J by 0 bases; unmatched bases: 9. CDR3 DNA: TGCAGCGGGGGGGGTAGCGGTAGCTCCTACGAGCAGTACTTC. Translation: CSGGGSGSSYEQYF.

In this sample, this clone turned up once. V gene TRBV19 combines with J gene TRBJ1-5, with 7 nucleotides matching TRBD1. From germline, CDR1 is LNHDA and CDR2 SQIVND (reference sequence). This CDR3 comprises 15 residues. Losses at the gene ends were 6 bases for V and 8 bases for J; bases not matched to a gene: 13. DNA of the CDR3: TGTGCCAGTAGGACAGGGACCCTCTCTAATGAGCCCCAGCATTTT. Translation: CASRTGTLSNEPQHF.

V gene TRBV6-1 combines with J gene TRBJ2-7; possible D gene TRBD1, 6 bases. The CDR3 sequence is 15 residues long. V was trimmed by 2 bases and J by 5 bases, leaving 16 bases between them. Germline lookup yields CDR1 MNHNS and CDR2 SASEGT. For the CDR3, the DNA is TGTGCCAGCAGTGAAAACAGGGTGATAGGGGACGAGCAGTACTTC. It is translated as CASSENRVIGDEQYF.

V and J are TRBV10-3 and TRBJ1-5; 9 nucleotides align to TRBD1. J gave up 6 bases and V 0 bases, and 6 bases lay outside the gene matches. Germline lookup yields CDR1 ENHRY and CDR2 SYGVKD. The CDR3 is 16 residues long. CDR3 residues: CAISESTGQGRQPQHF. Written as DNA, the CDR3 is TGTGCCATCAGTGAGTCGACGGGACAGGGTCGTCAGCCCCAGCATTTT.

The chain recombines TRBV3-1 (or the pseudogene TRBV3-2) with TRBJ1-2; TRBD1 matches at 9 bases. CDR1 and CDR2 (germline): LGHDT, YNNKEL (reference sequence). V was clipped by 0 bases and J by 6 bases; unmatched bases: 5. The CDR3 loop spans 15 amino acids. The CDR3 sequence: CASSQEEGTGNGYTF. The CDR3 DNA follows: TGTGCCAGCAGCCAAGAAGAGGGGACAGGGAATGGCTACACCTTC.

The rearrangement uses TRBV6-6 and TRBJ2-7; TRBD1 matches at 8 bases. CDR1 and CDR2 from the germline V gene are MNHNY and SVGAGI (reference sequence). Trimming at V came to 6 bases and at J to 2 bases, leaving 9 bases not matched to a gene. The length of the CDR3 is 15 residues. CDR3 sequence (DNA): TGTGCCAGCAGGGACGGGGGACAGGAAACCTACGAGCAGTACTTC. It codes for CASRDGGQETYEQYF.

V is TRBV29-1 and J is TRBJ2-5, with 8 bases aligning to TRBD1. CDR3 length equals 13 residues. Germline CDR1 is SQVTM and CDR2 is ANQGSEA. V shed 7 bases and J 4 bases; nucleotides not matched to a gene: 8. CDR3 in amino acids: CSDAGGAVETQYF. CDR3 nucleotide sequence: TGCAGCGATGCAGGGGGCGCGGTAGAGACCCAGTACTTC.

The rearrangement links TRBV30 to TRBJ1-1, with D uncertain. V was cut by 0 bases and J by 6 bases, with 14 bases left in between. The CDR3 runs to 14 residues. Per germline, CDR1 GTSNPN and CDR2 SVGIG (reference sequence). The CDR3 loop reads CAWSVTGDLAEAFF. CDR3 bases: TGTGCCTGGAGTGTAACCGGGGATCTCGCTGAAGCTTTCTTT. The variable domain in full, with the rest retrieved from reference TRBV30 and TRBJ1-1, is SQTIHQWPATLVQPVGSPLSLECTVEGTSNPNLYWYRQAAGRGLQLLFYSVGIGQISSEVPQNLSASRPQDRQFILSSKKLLLSDSGFYLCAWSVTGDLAEAFFGQGTRLTVV.

The J gene is TRBJ2-1, the V gene TRBV5-8, with D possibly being TRBD2 (5 bases). In germline, CDR1 is SGHTS, CDR2 YDEGEE. This CDR3 contains 12 residues. Trimming stripped 1 base from V and 9 bases from J, with 8 bases between. This CDR3 is CASSLRAGEQFF. The CDR3 nucleotides are TGTGCCAGCAGCTTGAGGGCGGGTGAGCAGTTCTTC.

J is TRBJ2-6 and V is TRBV27, with D possibly TRBD2 on 7 matching bases. CDR3 size: 15 residues. The V and J ends lost 8 bases and 6 bases respectively, with 17 bases between them. CDR1 and CDR2 from the germline V gene are MNHEY and SMNVEV (reference sequence). DNA for the CDR3: TGTGCCAGCCGGGGGGCGGCCGGTGAGGCCAACGTCCTGACTTTC. Residues: CASRGAAGEANVLTF. Full variable domain (missing parts from reference TRBV27 and TRBJ2-6): EAQVTQNPRYLITVTGKKLTVTCSQNMNHEYMSWYRQDPGLGLRQIYYSMNVEVTDKGDVPEGYKVSRKEKRNFPLILESPSPNQTSLYFCASRGAAGEANVLTFGAGSRLTVL.

The J gene is TRBJ1-5, the V gene TRBV9; D ambiguous. V lost 0 bases, J lost 2 bases, and 9 bases lay in between. Looked up from germline, CDR1 is SGDLS and CDR2 is YYNGEE. The CDR3 length is 15 residues. Here the CDR3 DNA reads TGTGCCAGCAGCGTAGGAGGGCACCGCAATCAGCCCCAGCATTTT. It encodes CASSVGGHRNQPQHF. The whole variable domain, remainder taken from reference TRBV9 and TRBJ1-5, is DSGVTQTPKHLITATGQRVTLRCSPRSGDLSVYWYQQSLDQGLQFLIQYYNGEERAKGNILERFSAQQFPDLHSELNLSSLELGDSALYFCASSVGGHRNQPQHFGDGTRLSIL.

The chain combines TRBV6-6 with TRBJ2-2, with D possibly matching TRBD1 (5 bases). From germline, CDR1 is MNHNY and CDR2 SVGAGI (reference sequence). V lost 5 bases, J lost 1 base, and 17 bases lay in between. CDR3 size: 17 residues. CDR3 sequence: CASSRTAGILNTGELFF. The CDR3 DNA sequence: TGTGCCAGCAGTCGTACAGCAGGGATTCTGAACACCGGGGAGCTGTTTTTT.

The V gene is TRBV6-5, the J gene TRBJ1-1; 9 bases agree with TRBD1. Germline CDR1 is MNHEY and CDR2 is SVGAGI. Unmatched junction bases numbered 9, after V lost 6 bases and J lost 10 bases. This CDR3 spans 13 amino acids. The CDR3 region has the DNA TGTGCCAGCAGAGGGACAGGGTCGCAATTAGCTTTCTTT. It translates to CASRGTGSQLAFF.

This clone was detected once. The J gene is TRBJ1-5, the V gene TRBV5-6; 8 positions match TRBD1. Per the germline V gene, CDR1 is SGHDT and CDR2 is YYEEEE. This CDR3 comprises 13 residues. V dropped 8 bases and J dropped 3; count of bases not matched to a gene: 4. CDR3 protein: CASGQGPNQPQHF. CDR3 in DNA: TGTGCCAGTGGACAGGGCCCCAATCAGCCCCAGCATTTT.

This sequence joins TRBV30 and TRBJ1-4; D unclear. Germline V gene lookup returns CDR1 GTSNPN and CDR2 SVGIG (reference sequence). The CDR3 covers 12 residues. V was pared by 2 bases and J by 11 bases, with 12 bases between. In DNA form, the CDR3 reads TGTGCCTGGAGTTCCCGCCCGGGGAAACTGTTTTTT. Translated: CAWSSRPGKLFF. The full variable domain, in which reference TRBV30 and TRBJ1-4 provide the parts outside the CDR3, is SQTIHQWPATLVQPVGSPLSLECTVEGTSNPNLYWYRQAAGRGLQLLFYSVGIGQISSEVPQNLSASRPQDRQFILSSKKLLLSDSGFYLCAWSSRPGKLFFGSGTQLSVL.

This chain uses TRBV28 with TRBJ1-4, with 9 nucleotides matching TRBD1. Germline CDR1 is MDHEN and CDR2 is SYDVKM. The CDR3 has 15 amino acids. V was clipped by 1 base and J by 10 bases; unmatched bases: 7. DNA for the CDR3: TGTGCCAGCAGTTTATCGGGGGGACAGGGCACAAAACTGTTTTTT. The encoded protein is CASSLSGGQGTKLFF.

This rearrangement joins TRBV10-3 to TRBJ1-1, with 8 bases that match TRBD1. Germline CDR1 reads ENHRY; CDR2 reads SYGVKD. The CDR3 is 15 amino acids. V shed 0 bases and J 3 bases; nucleotides not matched to a gene: 3. In DNA, the CDR3 is TGTGCCATCAGTGAGTCGGGACAGGTCGACACTGAAGCTTTCTTT. This translates into CAISESGQVDTEAFF.

The chain links TRBV5-6 to TRBJ1-6; 8 bases map to TRBD1. CDR3 length: 15 amino acids. In germline, CDR1 is SGHDT, CDR2 YYEEEE. With V trimmed by 2 bases and J by 8 bases, 6 bases remained unmatched. CDR3 amino acids: CASSLRDRRYSPLHF. The CDR3 bases are TGTGCCAGCAGCTTACGGGACAGGAGGTATTCACCCCTCCACTTT.

The rearrangement joins TRBV7-2 to TRBJ2-1, with D tentatively TRBD1 (6 bases). V dropped 1 base and J dropped 4 bases, with 14 bases sitting between them. Germline CDR1 SGHTA, CDR2 FQGNSA. The CDR3 is 16 amino acids. CDR3 loop: CASSLGVTTGYNEQFF. The CDR3, as DNA: TGTGCCAGCAGCTTAGGGGTAACGACAGGTTACAATGAGCAGTTCTTC. Drawing the rest from reference TRBV7-2 and TRBJ2-1, the complete variable domain is GAGVSQSPSNKVTEKGKDVELRCDPISGHTALYWYRQSLGQGLEFLIYFQGNSAPDKSGLPSDRFSAERTGGSVSTLTIQRTQQEDSAVYLCASSLGVTTGYNEQFFGPGTRLTVL.

The chain carries TRBV5-5 and TRBJ1-6; D perhaps matches TRBD1 (6 bases). Trimming pared 3 bases from V and 8 bases from J, leaving 12 bases between. Looked up from germline, CDR1 is SGHKS and CDR2 is YYEKEE (reference sequence). This CDR3 is 14 amino acids long. The CDR3 DNA reads as TGTGCCAGCAGCTATCGACAGGACGATTCACCCCTCCACTTT. This gives the protein CASSYRQDDSPLHF.